The 13 T cell receptor beta chains in this list originate from one sample, sequenced in a study of technical replicates of blood from a handful of donors. Data came from immunoSEQ multiplex PCR; TCRdb stores just in-frame clones and leaves some out. This table has 13,000 or so clones, roughly 95% appearing once. The specimen sequenced was PBMCs. Receptor source: a human donor in good health.

This clone was recorded only once. This chain joins TRBV11-2 and TRBJ2-1; a weak D match, TRBD2 (5 bases). CDR1 is SGHAT and CDR2 is FQNNGV in the germline V gene. The V end lost 0 bases, the J end lost 8 bases, and 14 bases lay between the germline ends. The CDR3 totals 15 residues. The CDR3 loop reads CASSLDHTDLYEQFF. The CDR3 bases are TGTGCCAGCAGCTTAGACCATACGGACTTGTATGAGCAGTTCTTC. The full variable domain, its missing parts supplied by reference TRBV11-2 and TRBJ2-1, is EAGVAQSPRYKIIEKRQSVAFWCNPISGHATLYWYQQILGQGPKLLIQFQNNGVVDDSQLPKDRFSAERLKGVDSTLKIQPAKLEDSAVYLCASSLDHTDLYEQFFGPGTRLTVL.

J is TRBJ2-3 and V is TRBV30; maybe TRBD1 (6 bases). CDR1 and CDR2 from the germline V gene are GTSNPN and SVGIG (reference sequence). The CDR3 consists of 13 residues. The V end was cut by 0 bases, the J end by 3 bases, with 7 bases between. The CDR3 loop is CAWSVGGTDTQYF. The CDR3 DNA sequence: TGTGCCTGGAGTGTAGGGGGTACAGATACGCAGTATTTT.

This rearrangement joins TRBV29-1 to TRBJ2-5; D is possibly TRBD1 (6 bases). Trimming removed 4 bases from V and 9 bases from J, with 18 bases in between. The CDR3 runs 13 residues. Germline loops: CDR1 SQVTM, CDR2 ANQGSEA. This chain's CDR3 is CSVVGQGFEAQYF. CDR3 in DNA: TGCAGCGTTGTGGGTCAGGGGTTTGAGGCCCAGTACTTC.

V gene TRBV9 combines with J gene TRBJ1-2; 10 positions match TRBD1. V trimming: 0 bases; J trimming: 4 bases; junction bases outside the gene matches: 0. Per the germline V gene, CDR1 is SGDLS and CDR2 is YYNGEE. The CDR3 has 14 residues. The CDR3 coding sequence is TGTGCCAGCAGCGTAGGGACAGGGGGCTATGGCTACACCTTC. It yields the protein CASSVGTGGYGYTF.

The CDR3 reads CASSGWSSGNTIYF. CDR3 nucleotides: TGTGCCAGCAGTGGGTGGAGCTCTGGAAACACCATATATTTT. The rearrangement joins TRBV6-1 to TRBJ1-3; D is uncertain. The CDR3 extends over 14 amino acids. With 4 bases removed from V and 0 bases from J, the gap between germline ends came to 7 bases. CDR1 and CDR2 (germline): MNHNS, SASEGT.

The rearrangement uses TRBV10-2 and TRBJ2-1, with D possibly matching TRBD1 (5 bases). The CDR3 length is 13 residues. CDR1 WSHSY and CDR2 SAAADI come from the germline V gene. Trimming cost V 6 bases and J 8 bases, with 14 bases left between them. The DNA of the CDR3 is TGCGCCAGCAGGAGACAGTTGGGCTATGAGCAGTTCTTC. This encodes CASRRQLGYEQFF.

V and J are TRBV7-7 and TRBJ2-1; 8 positions agree with TRBD2. Germline trimming cut 5 bases from V and 10 bases from J; bases unmatched to any gene: 10. The CDR3 runs to 14 residues. Germline V lookup: CDR1 SSHAT, CDR2 FNYEAQ (reference sequence). DNA for the CDR3: TGTGCCAGCAGCCTAAGCCGACCGGGGGGGGAGCAGTTCTTC. Translation gives CASSLSRPGGEQFF.

The rearrangement uses TRBV6-1 and TRBJ2-3, with 9 bases matching TRBD2. Germline lookup yields CDR1 MNHNS and CDR2 SASEGT. Losses at the gene ends were 2 bases for V and 4 bases for J; bases not matched to a gene: 7. This CDR3 is built from 16 residues. Written as DNA, the CDR3 is TGTGCCAGCAGTGAACTTAAAAGCGGGAGGTCAGATACGCAGTATTTT. It specifies CASSELKSGRSDTQYF.

The rearrangement uses TRBV25-1 and TRBJ1-2; D may be TRBD1 (5 bases). Germline CDR1 and CDR2: MGHDK and SYGVNS. Trimming stripped 6 bases from V and 7 bases from J, with 18 bases between. The CDR3 totals 14 residues. The CDR3 region has the DNA TGTGCCAGCAGGCCGACGGGACTTCAGGGTGGCTACACCTTC. It codes for CASRPTGLQGGYTF.

The chain employs TRBV5-4 and TRBJ2-7; 7 positions match TRBD1. V shed 9 bases, J shed 0 bases, and the junction held 6 bases outside the gene matches. CDR3 length: 13 residues. Germline V gene data show CDR1 as SGHNT and CDR2 as YYREEE (reference sequence). Here the CDR3 reads CATQQGNSYEQYF. The DNA of the CDR3 is TGTGCCACCCAACAGGGGAACTCCTACGAGCAGTACTTC.

This rearrangement joins TRBV5-1 to TRBJ2-1; 8 bases align to TRBD2. Losses at the gene ends were 0 bases for V and 6 bases for J; bases not matched to a gene: 8. There are 16 residues in the CDR3. Germline lookup yields CDR1 SGHRS and CDR2 YFSETQ. The CDR3 loop reads CASSLGSLAGGNEQFF. DNA for the CDR3: TGCGCCAGCAGCTTGGGAAGCTTGGCGGGAGGCAATGAGCAGTTCTTC.

The chain recombines TRBV28 with TRBJ1-4; 7 bases map to TRBD1. The V gene's germline CDR1 is MDHEN and CDR2 SYDVKM. With V trimmed by 6 bases and J by 8 bases, 9 bases remained unmatched. The CDR3 is made up of 14 amino acids. The CDR3 DNA is TGTGCCAGCAGAACAGACAGGGAGAGGGAAAAACTGTTTTTT. This sequence encodes CASRTDREREKLFF.

This clone has a handful of counts. The rearrangement uses TRBV9 and TRBJ2-2, with 8 positions matching TRBD1. The V segment lost 4 bases and the J segment 6 bases; nucleotides outside the gene matches: 11. From germline, CDR1 is SGDLS and CDR2 YYNGEE. The CDR3 is made up of 16 amino acids. Written as DNA, the CDR3 is TGTGCCAGCAGCACACCGGCAGGGGGCTTAGCCGGGGAGCTGTTTTTT. Encoded protein: CASSTPAGGLAGELFF.